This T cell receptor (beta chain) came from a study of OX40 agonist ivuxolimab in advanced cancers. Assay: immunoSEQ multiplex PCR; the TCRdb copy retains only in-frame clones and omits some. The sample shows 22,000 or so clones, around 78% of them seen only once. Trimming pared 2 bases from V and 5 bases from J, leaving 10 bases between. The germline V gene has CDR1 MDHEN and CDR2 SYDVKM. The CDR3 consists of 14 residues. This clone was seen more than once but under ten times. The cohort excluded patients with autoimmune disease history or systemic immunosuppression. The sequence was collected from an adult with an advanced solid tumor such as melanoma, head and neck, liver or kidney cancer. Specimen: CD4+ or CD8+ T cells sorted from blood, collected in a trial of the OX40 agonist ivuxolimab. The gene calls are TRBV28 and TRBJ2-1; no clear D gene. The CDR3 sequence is CASSLSPSNNEQFF. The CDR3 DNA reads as TGTGCCAGCAGTTTAAGTCCTAGTAACAATGAGCAGTTCTTC.